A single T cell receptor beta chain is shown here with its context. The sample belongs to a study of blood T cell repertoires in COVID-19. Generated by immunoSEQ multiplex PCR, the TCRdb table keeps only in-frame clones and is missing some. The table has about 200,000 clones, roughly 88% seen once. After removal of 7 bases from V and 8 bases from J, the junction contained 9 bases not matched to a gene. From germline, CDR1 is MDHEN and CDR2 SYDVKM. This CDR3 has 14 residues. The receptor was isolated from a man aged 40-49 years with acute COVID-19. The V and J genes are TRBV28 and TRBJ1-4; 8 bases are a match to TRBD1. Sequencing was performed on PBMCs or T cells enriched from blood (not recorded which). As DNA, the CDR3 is TGTGCCAGCACCTCGACAGGGGAACGGGAAAAACTGTTTTTT. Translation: CASTSTGEREKLFF. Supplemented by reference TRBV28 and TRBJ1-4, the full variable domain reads DVKVTQSSRYLVKRTGEKVFLECVQDMDHENMFWYRQDPGLGLRLIYFSYDVKMKEKGDIPEGYSVSREKKERFSLILESASTNQTSMYLCASTSTGEREKLFFGSGTQLSVL.